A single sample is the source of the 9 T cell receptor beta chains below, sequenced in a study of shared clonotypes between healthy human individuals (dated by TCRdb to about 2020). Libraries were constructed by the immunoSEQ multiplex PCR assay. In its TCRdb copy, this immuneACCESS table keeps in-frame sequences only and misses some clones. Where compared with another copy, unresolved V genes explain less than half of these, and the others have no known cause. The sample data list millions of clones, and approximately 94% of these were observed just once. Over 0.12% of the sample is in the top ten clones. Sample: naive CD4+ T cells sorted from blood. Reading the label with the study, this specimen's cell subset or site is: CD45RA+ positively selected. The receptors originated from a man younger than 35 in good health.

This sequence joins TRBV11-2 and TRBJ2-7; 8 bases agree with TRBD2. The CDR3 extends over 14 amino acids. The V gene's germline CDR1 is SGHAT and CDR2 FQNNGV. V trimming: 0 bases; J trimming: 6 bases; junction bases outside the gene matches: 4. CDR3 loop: CASSLELAAGEQYF. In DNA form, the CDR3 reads TGTGCCAGCAGCTTAGAACTAGCGGCGGGCGAGCAGTACTTC.

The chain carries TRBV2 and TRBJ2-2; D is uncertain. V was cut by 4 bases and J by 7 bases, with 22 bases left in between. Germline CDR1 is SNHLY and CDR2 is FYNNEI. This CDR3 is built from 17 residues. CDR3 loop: CASSVEELLLRNGELFF. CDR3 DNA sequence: TGTGCCAGCAGTGTAGAGGAACTCCTGCTAAGGAACGGGGAGCTGTTTTTT.

The chain's CDR3 is CASSLTGLTGDTEAFF. Written as DNA, the CDR3 is TGTGCCAGCAGCTTAACGGGCCTCACCGGGGACACTGAAGCTTTCTTT. V is TRBV5-6 and J is TRBJ1-1, with no clear D. Trimming took off 2 bases at V and 3 bases at J, with 17 bases between the two ends. Germline CDR1 is SGHDT and CDR2 is YYEEEE. There are 16 residues in the CDR3. The full variable domain, its missing parts supplied by reference TRBV5-6 and TRBJ1-1, is DAGVTQSPTHLIKTRGQQVTLRCSPKSGHDTVSWYQQALGQGPQFIFQYYEEEERQRGNFPDRFSGHQFPNYSSELNVNALLLGDSALYLCASSLTGLTGDTEAFFGQGTRLTVV.

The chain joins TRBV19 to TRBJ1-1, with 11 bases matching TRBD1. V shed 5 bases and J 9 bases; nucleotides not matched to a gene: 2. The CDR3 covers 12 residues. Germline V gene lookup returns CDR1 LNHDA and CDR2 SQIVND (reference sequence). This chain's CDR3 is CASSGQGAKAFF. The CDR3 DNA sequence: TGTGCCAGTAGTGGACAGGGGGCGAAAGCTTTCTTT.

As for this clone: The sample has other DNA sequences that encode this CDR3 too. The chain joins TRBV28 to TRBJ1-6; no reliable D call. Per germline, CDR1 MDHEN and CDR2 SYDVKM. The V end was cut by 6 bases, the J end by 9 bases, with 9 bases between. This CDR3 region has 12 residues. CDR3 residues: CASRSPSSPLHF. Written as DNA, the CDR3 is TGTGCCAGCAGGTCCCCGAGTTCACCCCTCCACTTT. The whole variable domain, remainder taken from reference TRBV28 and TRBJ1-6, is DVKVTQSSRYLVKRTGEKVFLECVQDMDHENMFWYRQDPGLGLRLIYFSYDVKMKEKGDIPEGYSVSREKKERFSLILESASTNQTSMYLCASRSPSSPLHFGNGTRLTVT.

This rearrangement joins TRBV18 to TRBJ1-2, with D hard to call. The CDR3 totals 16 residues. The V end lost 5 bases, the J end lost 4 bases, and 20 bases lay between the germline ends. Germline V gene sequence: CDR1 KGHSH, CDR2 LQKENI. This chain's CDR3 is CASSATDQHVAYGYTF. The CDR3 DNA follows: TGTGCCAGCTCAGCAACGGATCAACACGTCGCCTATGGCTACACCTTC. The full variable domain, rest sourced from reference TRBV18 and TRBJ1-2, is NAGVMQNPRHLVRRRGQEARLRCSPMKGHSHVYWYRQLPEEGLKFMVYLQKENIIDESGMPKERFSAEFPKEGPSILRIQQVVRGDSAAYFCASSATDQHVAYGYTFGSGTRLTVV.

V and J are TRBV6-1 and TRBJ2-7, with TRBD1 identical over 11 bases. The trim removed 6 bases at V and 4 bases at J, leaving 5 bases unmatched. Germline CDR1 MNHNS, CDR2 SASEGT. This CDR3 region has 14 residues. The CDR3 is CASRTGQGAYEQYF. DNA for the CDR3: TGTGCCAGCAGAACCGGACAGGGGGCTTACGAGCAGTACTTC.

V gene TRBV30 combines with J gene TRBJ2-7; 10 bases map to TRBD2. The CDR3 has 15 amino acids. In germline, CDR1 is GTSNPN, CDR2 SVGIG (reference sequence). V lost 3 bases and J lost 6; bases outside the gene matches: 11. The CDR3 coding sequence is TGTGCCTGGAGGCCCTTACTAGCGGGACGTTTCGAGCAGTACTTC. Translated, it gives CAWRPLLAGRFEQYF.

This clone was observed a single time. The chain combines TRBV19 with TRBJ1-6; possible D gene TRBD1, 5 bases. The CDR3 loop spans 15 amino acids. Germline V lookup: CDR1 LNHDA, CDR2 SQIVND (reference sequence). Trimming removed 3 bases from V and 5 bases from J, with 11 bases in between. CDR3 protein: CASSIMGLNNSPLHF. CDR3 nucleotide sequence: TGTGCCAGTAGTATTATGGGACTGAATAATTCACCCCTCCACTTT.